This note documents a single TCR beta chain sequence. Its antigen remains unidentified. The germline V gene encodes CDR1 SGHTA and CDR2 FQGNSA. Trimming cost V 1 base and J 11 bases, with 14 bases left between them. The CDR3 has 13 residues. This sample is drawn from a study of cytomegalovirus exposure and HLA in healthy donors. Overall study findings and caveats: Researchers catalogued under 200 TCR beta chains as cytomegalovirus-associated.

Vbeta (60) and Jbeta (13) primers were used in the PCR. Assay used: immunoSEQ multiplex PCR; TCRdb lists only in-frame clones, some missing. The sample carries about 170,000 clones, more than 70% recorded once. This chain uses TRBV7-2 with TRBJ1-1; maybe TRBD1 (6 bases). The material sequenced was PBMCs. The sequence was obtained from a woman between 50 and 59 years old in good health and CMV-seropositive. The CDR3 protein is CASSLVGQPWAFF. CDR3 in DNA: TGTGCCAGCAGCTTAGTCGGACAGCCCTGGGCTTTCTTT.